One sample yielded the 3 T cell receptor beta chains listed below, sequenced in a study of blood T cell repertoires in COVID-19. Libraries were prepared by immunoSEQ multiplex PCR; TCRdb keeps only in-frame clonotypes and omits some of them. Among 250,000 or so clones, approximately 89% were seen once, and the ten largest hold over 2%. Source material: PBMCs or T cells enriched from blood (not recorded which). The source is a woman aged 40 to 50 with acute COVID-19.

The genes are TRBV4-1 and TRBJ1-4; TRBD1 is a possible D gene (5 bases). This CDR3 contains 14 residues. Germline values: CDR1 MGHRA, CDR2 YSYEKL. The ends were cut back, 1 base at V and 5 bases at J, with 8 bases in the middle. For the CDR3, the DNA is TGCGCCAGCAGCCAAGTGCAGGGCAATGAAAAACTGTTTTTT. Encoded protein: CASSQVQGNEKLFF.

V and J are TRBV6-5 and TRBJ1-1; no definite D call. Germline V lookup: CDR1 MNHEY, CDR2 SVGAGI. Trimming left V 2 bases short and J 5 bases short, with 15 bases between. The CDR3 runs 15 residues. The CDR3 is CASSYRATVWTEAFF. CDR3 nucleotides: TGTGCCAGCAGTTACCGAGCTACGGTATGGACTGAAGCTTTCTTT.

The rearrangement uses TRBV5-4 and TRBJ2-7; possibly TRBD2 for D (7 bases). V was shortened by 4 bases and J by 0 bases, with 17 bases between the two germline ends. The CDR3 runs to 16 residues. Per the germline V gene, CDR1 is SGHNT and CDR2 is YYREEE (reference sequence). The chain's CDR3 is CASSPRGAGSSYEQYF. The CDR3 DNA follows: TGTGCCAGCAGCCCCCGGGGGGCGGGTAGCTCCTACGAGCAGTACTTC.